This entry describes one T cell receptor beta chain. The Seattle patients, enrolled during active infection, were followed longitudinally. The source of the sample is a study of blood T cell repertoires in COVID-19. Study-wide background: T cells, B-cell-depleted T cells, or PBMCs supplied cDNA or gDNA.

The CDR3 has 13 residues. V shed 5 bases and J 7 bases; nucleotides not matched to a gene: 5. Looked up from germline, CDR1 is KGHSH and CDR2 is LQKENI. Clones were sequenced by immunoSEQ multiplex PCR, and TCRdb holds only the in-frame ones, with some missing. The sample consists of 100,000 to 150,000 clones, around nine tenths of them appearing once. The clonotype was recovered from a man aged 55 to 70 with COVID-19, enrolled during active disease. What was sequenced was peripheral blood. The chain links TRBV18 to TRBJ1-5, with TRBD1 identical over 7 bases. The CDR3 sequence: CASSSDRDQPQHF. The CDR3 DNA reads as TGTGCCAGCTCAAGCGACAGGGACCAGCCCCAGCATTTT.